A single sample gave rise to the 23 T cell receptor beta chains below, sequenced in a study of T cells in Graves' hyperthyroidism and ophthalmopathy. The CDR3 regions of TCR beta were amplified from RNA transcripts. Primed by the HTBI set, a first-round RT-PCR was run on the TCR CDR3. TCRdb independently ran MiXCR on the multiplex PCR reads; one entry per CDR3 protein. The profile shows around 450,000 distinct CDR3 sequences, roughly 15% of them singletons. The specimen sequenced was blood. These receptors were obtained from a woman in her late teens or twenties with Graves' hyperthyroidism.

This clonotype was recorded many times. The V and J genes are TRBV12-3 or TRBV12-4 and TRBJ2-1; 11 bases line up with TRBD1. The V gene end was trimmed by 3 bases and the J gene end by 4 bases; junction bases not matched to a gene: 8. This CDR3 has 17 residues. The CDR3 DNA reads TGTGCCAGCAGTTTCTTTCTAGGGGACAGGGGGTACAATGAGCAGTTCTTC. Its translation is CASSFFLGDRGYNEQFF.

This clonotype has a count of ten or more. The chain couples TRBV5-1 to TRBJ1-1; D unclear. This CDR3 region has 14 residues. V was shortened by 1 base and J by 3 bases, with 10 bases between the two germline ends. In germline, CDR1 is SGHRS, CDR2 YFSETQ. The CDR3 nucleotides read TGCGCCAGCAGCTTGCGTCTCGGCGACACTGAAGCTTTCTTT. It translates to CASSLRLGDTEAFF. Together with reference TRBV5-1 and TRBJ1-1, the CDR3 gives the full variable domain: KAGVTQTPRYLIKTRGQQVTLSCSPISGHRSVSWYQQTPGQGLQFLFEYFSETQRNKGNFPGRFSGRQFSNSRSEMNVSTLELGDSALYLCASSLRLGDTEAFFGQGTRLTVV.

The genes are TRBV10-3 and TRBJ1-6; perhaps TRBD1 as D (6 bases). Trimming shortened V by 5 bases and J by 8 bases, and 13 bases separated the two germline ends. The CDR3 loop spans 14 amino acids. Germline V gene lookup returns CDR1 ENHRY and CDR2 SYGVKD. CDR3 region: CAISNRDGDSPLHF. The CDR3 nucleotides read TGTGCCATCAGTAACAGGGACGGGGATTCACCCCTCCACTTT.

This clonotype was observed at least ten times. The J gene is TRBJ2-1, the V gene TRBV29-1, with D possibly TRBD1 on 5 matching bases. The CDR3 runs 13 residues. Deletions cut 6 bases from V and 3 bases from J, with 12 bases between. CDR1 is SQVTM, CDR2 ANQGSEA, per germline. In DNA form, the CDR3 reads TGCAGCGTGGTAGGGGCACTCTACAATGAGCAGTTCTTC. Amino acid sequence: CSVVGALYNEQFF.

This clonotype has at least ten counts. The gene calls are TRBV5-1 and TRBJ1-1; no clear D. Germline V CDR1 and CDR2: SGHRS, YFSETQ. V lost 4 bases and J lost 3, with 10 bases in between. There are 13 residues in the CDR3. In DNA form, the CDR3 reads TGCGCCAGCAGCCCCCTTACGTACACTGAAGCTTTCTTT. This sequence encodes CASSPLTYTEAFF.

The chain recombines TRBV2 with TRBJ2-2; no firm D call. Germline CDR1 is SNHLY and CDR2 is FYNNEI. Trimming left V 4 bases short and J 9 bases short, with 9 bases between. The CDR3 has 12 amino acids. The CDR3 bases are TGTGCCAGCAGTGTCGGGCTCCGGGAGCTGTTTTTT. Its translation is CASSVGLRELFF.

This clonotype appeared a few times. V and J are TRBV2 and TRBJ1-2; TRBD1 agrees at 7 bases. The length of the CDR3 is 14 residues. Germline CDR1 is SNHLY and CDR2 is FYNNEI. The trim removed 5 bases at V and 2 bases at J, leaving 5 bases unmatched. CDR3 nucleotides: TGTGCCAGCAGTCTGACAGGGTGGAACTATGGCTACACCTTC. It specifies CASSLTGWNYGYTF.

In this sample, this clonotype turned up many times. The chain employs TRBV11-1 and TRBJ2-1; D might be TRBD2 (7 bases). V was shortened by 1 base and J by 2 bases, with 12 bases between the two germline ends. CDR3 length equals 16 residues. CDR1 is SGHAT, CDR2 FQDESV, per germline (reference sequence). Written as DNA, the CDR3 is TGTGCCAGCAGCTTAGGGGGGGAGGGGGCCTACAATGAGCAGTTCTTC. Translated: CASSLGGEGAYNEQFF.

Concerning this clonotype itself: The junction does not match germline at one end; this may be a read error. The CDR3 region is CASSRGGGRLADNEQLF. CDR3 in DNA: TGTGCCAGCAGCAGGGGGGGGGGGCGACTAGCGGACAATGAGCAGCTCTTC. This chain connects TRBV7-2 to TRBJ2-1; TRBD2 matches at 9 bases. Germline CDR1 is SGHTA and CDR2 is FQGNSA. The CDR3 covers 17 residues.

This clonotype was counted many times. V and J are TRBV2 and TRBJ2-1; no definite D call. Germline loops: CDR1 SNHLY, CDR2 FYNNEI. The CDR3 sequence is 12 residues long. V lost 6 bases and J 0 bases, leaving 3 bases between the germline ends. As DNA, the CDR3 is TGTGCCAGCAGGGACTCCTACAATGAGCAGTTCTTC. Translation gives CASRDSYNEQFF.

The chain combines TRBV6-4 with TRBJ2-1; D unresolved. Germline V gives CDR1 MRHNA, CDR2 SNTAGT. The CDR3 length is 12 residues. Trimming took 2 bases from V and 5 from J, leaving 4 bases between them. The DNA for the CDR3 is TGTGCCAGCAGTGACAGAGACAATGAGCAGTTCTTC. It codes for CASSDRDNEQFF.

This clonotype was detected many times. J is TRBJ2-5 and V is TRBV6-6; TRBD2 might be the D (6 bases). CDR3 length: 15 amino acids. The germline V gene encodes CDR1 MNHNY and CDR2 SVGAGI (reference sequence). V was shortened by 0 bases and J by 4 bases, with 12 bases between the two germline ends. This CDR3 reads CASSYSAGIGETQYF. In nucleotides, the CDR3 is TGTGCCAGCAGTTACTCTGCGGGGATTGGAGAGACCCAGTACTTC.

For the CDR3, the DNA is TGTGCCAGCAGTCTACAGGGCCTGCCGCTCTCTGGAAACACCATATATTTT. Translated: CASSLQGLPLSGNTIYF. The V and J genes are TRBV28 and TRBJ1-3; tentatively, D is TRBD1 (6 bases). Germline assignment: CDR1 MDHEN and CDR2 SYDVKM. V was trimmed by 5 bases and J by 0 bases, leaving 17 bases between them. The CDR3 is 17 residues long.

Regarding this clonotype: This may be a read error, as it is one base from a much larger clone. The rearrangement joins TRBV6-5 to TRBJ1-5, with D possibly matching TRBD1 (5 bases). V gave up 3 bases and J gave up 2 bases, with 14 bases separating them. In germline, CDR1 is MNHEY, CDR2 SVGAGI. CDR3 length equals 16 residues. CDR3 residues: CASSYLKGDGNQPQHF. DNA of the CDR3: TGTGCCAGCAGTTATCTAAAAGGGGATGGCAATCAGCCCCAGCATTTT.

With respect to this clonotype: This may come from a read error, since a much larger clone is one base off. The V gene is TRBV9, the J gene TRBJ2-3; D is possibly TRBD2 (7 bases). CDR3 length equals 16 residues. Germline lookup yields CDR1 SGDLS and CDR2 YYNGEE. Trimming cost V 0 bases and J 0 bases, with 11 bases left between them. The CDR3 DNA is TGTGCCAGCAGCGTAGGGGGGGGGCCTAGCACAGATACGCAGTATTTT. Its protein product is CASSVGGGPSTDTQYF. Complete variable domain (other parts from reference TRBV9 and TRBJ2-3): DSGVTQTPKHLITATGQRVTLRCSPRSGDLSVYWYQQSLDQGLQFLIQYYNGEERAKGNILERFSAQQFPDLHSELNLSSLELGDSALYFCASSVGGGPSTDTQYFGPGTRLTVL.

This clonotype was observed at least ten times. The chain has TRBV6-2 or TRBV6-3 and TRBJ2-3, with 7 bases matching TRBD1. Germline values: CDR1 MNHEY, CDR2 SVGEGT. This CDR3 contains 15 residues. Trimming removed 5 bases from V and 5 bases from J; junction bases left unmatched: 10. Here the CDR3 reads CASSPDRALVDTQYF. Written as DNA, the CDR3 is TGTGCCAGCAGTCCCGACAGGGCCCTCGTAGATACGCAGTATTTT.

This clonotype has ten or more counts. This chain connects TRBV2 to TRBJ1-1, with TRBD1 as a possible D gene (5 bases). The V end lost 4 bases, the J end lost 7 bases, and 13 bases lay between the germline ends. The CDR3 is 13 amino acids. Germline V CDR1 and CDR2: SNHLY, FYNNEI. CDR3: CASSGIRDSEAFF. The DNA for the CDR3 is TGTGCCAGCAGTGGAATAAGAGACAGTGAAGCTTTCTTT.

This clonotype occurred many times. The gene calls are TRBV5-6 and TRBJ2-7, with 9 bases matching TRBD2. V lost 4 bases, J lost 5 bases, and 7 bases stayed unmatched. CDR3 length: 14 amino acids. The germline V gene has CDR1 SGHDT and CDR2 YYEEEE. This chain's CDR3 is CASSLAGRRNEQYF. For the CDR3, the DNA is TGTGCCAGCAGCCTAGCGGGAAGGAGGAACGAGCAGTACTTC.

This clonotype was counted only a few times. The J gene is TRBJ1-1, the V gene TRBV10-3; D may be TRBD1 (5 bases). Germline CDR1 and CDR2: ENHRY and SYGVKD. Trimming took 10 bases from V and 0 from J, leaving 15 bases between them. This CDR3 contains 14 residues. CDR3 loop: CATDRDGVNTEAFF. The CDR3 nucleotides are TGTGCCACGGACCGGGACGGAGTGAACACTGAAGCTTTCTTT.

V gene TRBV7-9 combines with J gene TRBJ1-1; D perhaps matches TRBD1 (5 bases). V shed 7 bases and J shed 6 bases, with 12 bases lying between them. Germline V CDR1 and CDR2: SEHNR, FQNEAQ (reference sequence). The CDR3 has 12 residues. For the CDR3, the DNA is TGTGCCAGCAACCAGGGATTAGCTGAAGCTTTCTTT. Translating it yields CASNQGLAEAFF.

This clonotype was detected only a few times. The chain has TRBV9 and TRBJ1-2, with D uncertain. The CDR3 is made up of 13 amino acids. Trimming took 3 bases from V and 4 from J, leaving 10 bases between them. Germline V gene sequence: CDR1 SGDLS, CDR2 YYNGEE. The CDR3 sequence is CASSAGNLYGYTF. The CDR3 bases are TGTGCCAGCAGCGCCGGAAACCTCTATGGCTACACCTTC.

This clonotype was detected ten times or more. This chain links TRBV20-1 with TRBJ2-1; no firm D call. V was clipped by 0 bases and J by 2 bases, with 17 bases between them. Germline V gives CDR1 DFQATT, CDR2 SNEGSKA (reference sequence). There are 17 residues in the CDR3. The CDR3 loop is CSARDPGAPVPYNEQFF. In DNA form, the CDR3 reads TGCAGTGCTAGAGATCCTGGAGCGCCGGTCCCCTACAATGAGCAGTTCTTC.

This clonotype was seen a single time. The chain has TRBV7-9 and TRBJ1-3; D not certain. V lost 5 bases and J lost 0, with 8 bases in between. Germline CDR1 SEHNR, CDR2 FQNEAQ (reference sequence). The CDR3 is 14 amino acids. The CDR3 sequence: CASSPTASGNTIYF. DNA for the CDR3: TGTGCCAGCAGCCCCACAGCCTCTGGAAACACCATATATTTT.